This T cell receptor beta chain was sequenced in a study of vaccination and CD4 T cells after COVID-19. For the study at large: Convalescent patients gave post-COVID blood a median about 110 days post-diagnosis, range 35 to 161. Points from the study as a whole: Recorded median SARS-CoV-2-reactive clonotype numbers increased from about 20 to 38 without reaching significance.

Points on this clonotype: Its specificity is not known.

Documented treatment: roughly 10-day PBMC culture with coronavirus spike peptide pools or control peptides (ViraFEST assay). Peptide pool stimulation in ViraFEST expanded antigen-specific T cells, whose TCRs were then sequenced. Wells that each held around 2.1 million PBMCs were cultured with 8 to 10 IU/ml IL-2 and 10 ug/ml peptide pools. With the Oncomine TCR Beta short-read assay, DNA from cultured CD4+ T cells was sequenced. TCRdb reprocessed the PCR reads via MiXCR and lists one record per CDR3 protein. The sample yields about 18,000 distinct CDR3 sequences, approximately 70% seen once. The sequence derives from a human donor who had recovered from COVID-19. The sample taken for sequencing was CD4+ T cells from blood, cultured in vitro.

CDR3 nucleotide sequence: TGTGCCAGCAGAACAGTTAACTATCAGCCCCAGCATTTT. It is translated as CASRTVNYQPQHF. The chain recombines TRBV28 with TRBJ1-5; D unresolved. CDR3 length: 13 residues. Looked up from germline, CDR1 is MDHEN and CDR2 is SYDVKM. V gave up 6 bases and J gave up 5 bases, with 11 bases separating them.